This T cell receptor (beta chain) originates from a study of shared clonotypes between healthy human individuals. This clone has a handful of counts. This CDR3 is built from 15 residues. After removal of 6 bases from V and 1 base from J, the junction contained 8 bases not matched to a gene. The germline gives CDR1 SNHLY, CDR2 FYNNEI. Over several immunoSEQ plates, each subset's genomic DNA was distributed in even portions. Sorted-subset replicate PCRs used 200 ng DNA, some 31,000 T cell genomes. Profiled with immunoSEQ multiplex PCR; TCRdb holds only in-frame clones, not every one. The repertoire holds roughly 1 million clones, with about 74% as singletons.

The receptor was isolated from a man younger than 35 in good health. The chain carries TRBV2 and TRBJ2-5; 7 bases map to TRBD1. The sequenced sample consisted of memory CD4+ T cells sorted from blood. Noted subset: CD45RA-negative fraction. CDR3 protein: CASRAQGSFQETQYF. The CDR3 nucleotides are TGTGCCAGCAGAGCACAGGGGTCTTTCCAAGAGACCCAGTACTTC.